This T cell receptor beta chain was captured by sequencing in a study of T-cell memory formation after mild COVID-19. Study details: Among the donors, TCR clusters were largely specific to each donor. Overall study results and limits: Cross-reactive memory seemingly joined, as some responding clones were found in pre-infection memory. Of the contracting clones, CD4+ ones lay mainly in CM and EM, and CD8+ ones in EMRA.

A remark on this clonotype: Its antigen is not identified.

CDR1 and CDR2 (germline): SQVTM, ANQGSEA. Deletions cut 1 base from V and 0 bases from J, with 9 bases between. This CDR3 has 14 residues. Each CDR3 protein gets one entry after TCRdb re-called the 5' RACE reads with MiXCR. This sample has some 250,000 distinct CDR3 sequences, with over 15% found just once. This TCR was recovered from a man aged 18-30 years who had mild COVID-19 (a few samples of this study predate the infection). Cell type and time point are not known. V is TRBV29-1 and J is TRBJ1-1; D might be TRBD1 (5 bases). The sample consisted of PBMCs or a T cell subset sorted from them (not recorded which). The CDR3 region is CSVEGGNLNTEAFF. Here the CDR3 DNA reads TGCAGCGTTGAAGGGGGGAATTTGAACACTGAAGCTTTCTTT.